This is a list of T cell receptor beta chains from one sample in a study of T cell responses to AZD1222 COVID-19 vaccine. Assay used: immunoSEQ multiplex PCR; TCRdb lists only in-frame clones, some missing. Of 100,000 to 120,000 clones detected, roughly 90% appear once; the ten largest clones hold roughly 7.6%. Material: peripheral blood, obtained on day 0 of AZD1222 vaccination. These receptors all stem from an adult in good health. Each CDR3 is given with its conserved first and last residue. The D gene is left open where the match is weak. Size is stated for part of the rows, as once, few or many counts, or as a class when the clone is expanded.

TRBD2	TRBV6-5	TRBJ2-5	once	TGTGCCAGCAATGTGCGGGGGGCTCAAGAGACCCAGTACTTC	CASNVRGAQETQYF
NA	TRBV28	TRBJ2-3	NA	TGTGCCAGCAGTTTACCGGAAGATAGCACAGATACGCAGTATTTT	CASSLPEDSTDTQYF
TRBD1	TRBV24-1	TRBJ2-2	NA	TGTGCCACCAGACAGGGGGCGCGAGGGGAGCTGTTTTTT	CATRQGARGELFF
NA	TRBV28	TRBJ1-1	NA	TGTGCCAGCAGTCCGGAACAGGGTCCGAACACTGAAGCTTTCTTT	CASSPEQGPNTEAFF
NA	TRBV2	TRBJ2-7	NA	TGTGCCAGCAGCGAAAATTTAGGACAGAGCCACGAGCAGTACTTC	CASSENLGQSHEQYF
NA	TRBV7-6	TRBJ2-2	NA	TGTGCCAGCAGCCCCAGAGGAGGGGGGGCCTCGAACACCGGGGAGCTGTTTTTT	CASSPRGGGASNTGELFF
NA	TRBV28	TRBJ1-1	NA	TGTGCCAGCAGCCCCCACAGGGTAAACACTGAAGCTTTCTTT	CASSPHRVNTEAFF
NA	TRBV13	TRBJ1-2	NA	TGTGCCAGCAGCCTAAATAGCGCCCCGAATGGCTACACCTTC	CASSLNSAPNGYTF
NA	TRBV6-5	TRBJ1-5	NA	TGTGCCAGCAGCCCGGGTGATCAGCCCCAGCATTTT	CASSPGDQPQHF
NA	TRBV27	TRBJ1-4	once	TGTGCCAGCAGTTTTGCCGGGACGGCTAATGAAAAACTGTTTTTT	CASSFAGTANEKLFF
TRBD2	TRBV5-6	TRBJ2-1	NA	TGTGCCAGCAGCTTGGCCGACGGGGGGAACTACAATGAGCAGTTCTTC	CASSLADGGNYNEQFF